This T cell receptor (beta chain) comes out of a study of cytomegalovirus exposure and HLA in healthy donors. Study details: For the approximately 430 genotyped donors, roughly 80% fell within the Caucasian-associated ancestry cluster.

Amplification used 60 Vbeta primers and 13 Jbeta primers. Measured with immunoSEQ multiplex PCR; TCRdb has only the in-frame clones, and not every one. The sample lists tens of thousands of clones, around three quarters occurring once. Turning to this clone: Its antigen remains unknown.

General study findings and limits: The study labeled 150 to 200 TCR beta chains cytomegalovirus-associated.

The J segment lost 1 base and the V segment lost 8 bases, leaving 7 bases of the junction unmatched. CDR1 is SEHNR, CDR2 FQNEAQ, per germline (reference sequence). The CDR3 sequence is 16 residues long. The TCR originated in a woman aged 45 to 65 in good health and CMV-seropositive. The chain employs TRBV7-9 and TRBJ2-1; 11 nucleotides match TRBD2. The sample consisted of PBMCs. The CDR3: CASGYSGRASYNEQFF. The DNA of the CDR3 is TGTGCCAGCGGTTATAGCGGGAGGGCATCCTACAATGAGCAGTTCTTC.